This T cell receptor beta chain emerged from a study of OX40 agonist ivuxolimab in advanced cancers. Study background: In this trial design, patients received ivuxolimab intravenously at 0.01 to 10 mg/kg every 2 weeks. Study-level results: The study found that CD8+ T cells averaged more expanded clones than CD4+. Within 6 weeks, CD4+ and CD8+ blood T cells expanded clonally at 0.1 to 3.0 mg/kg.

This CDR3 region has 13 residues. CDR1 is LNHDA and CDR2 is SQIVND in the germline V gene (reference sequence). V lost 10 bases and J lost 5, with 17 bases in between. Data came from immunoSEQ multiplex PCR; TCRdb stores just in-frame clones and leaves some out. The sample shows approximately 69,000 clones, around 85% of them seen only once. About this clone itself: Its antigen remains unknown.

The source is an adult with an advanced solid tumor such as melanoma, head and neck, liver or kidney cancer. This chain joins TRBV19 and TRBJ1-2; D ambiguous. Material: CD4+ or CD8+ T cells sorted from blood, obtained in a trial of the OX40 agonist ivuxolimab. CDR3 amino acids: CATFTWVGYGYTF. CDR3 DNA: TGTGCCACTTTCACATGGGTCGGGTATGGCTACACCTTC.